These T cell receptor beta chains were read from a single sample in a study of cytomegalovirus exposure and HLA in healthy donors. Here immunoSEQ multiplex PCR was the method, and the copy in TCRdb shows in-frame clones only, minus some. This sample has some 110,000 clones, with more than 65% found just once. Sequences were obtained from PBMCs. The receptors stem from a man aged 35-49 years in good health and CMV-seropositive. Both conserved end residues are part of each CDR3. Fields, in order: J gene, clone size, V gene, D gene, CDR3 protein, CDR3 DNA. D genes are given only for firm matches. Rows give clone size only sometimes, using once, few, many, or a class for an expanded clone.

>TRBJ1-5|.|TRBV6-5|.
CASSTDSANQPQHF
TGTGCCAGCAGTACCGACAGCGCGAATCAGCCCCAGCATTTT
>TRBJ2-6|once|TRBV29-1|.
CSVGAHSGANGLTF
TGCAGCGTTGGGGCCCACTCTGGGGCCAACGGCCTGACTTTC
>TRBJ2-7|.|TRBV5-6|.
CASSLVEESGEQYF
TGTGCCAGCAGCTTGGTTGAGGAGTCTGGGGAGCAGTACTTC
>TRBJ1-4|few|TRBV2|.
CASSEGGRGSVEKLFF
TGTGCCAGCAGTGAGGGGGGGAGAGGGTCTGTGGAAAAACTGTTTTTT
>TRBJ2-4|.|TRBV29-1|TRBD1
CSVTPGQKNIQYF
TGCAGCGTTACGCCGGGACAGAAAAACATTCAGTACTTC
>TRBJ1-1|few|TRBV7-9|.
CASSPTANTEAFF
TGTGCCAGCAGCCCCACAGCGAACACTGAAGCTTTCTTT
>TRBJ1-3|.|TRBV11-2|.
CASSLSQASSGNTIYF
TGTGCCAGCAGCTTAAGTCAGGCCAGCTCTGGAAACACCATATATTTT
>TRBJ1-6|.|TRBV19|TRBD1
CASSRWTGANVNSPLHF
TGTGCCAGTAGCCGATGGACAGGGGCGAACGTTAATTCACCCCTCCACTTT
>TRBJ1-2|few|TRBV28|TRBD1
CASSLQGVYGYTF
TGTGCCAGCAGTTTACAGGGGGTCTATGGCTACACCTTC
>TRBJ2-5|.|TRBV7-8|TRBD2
CASSSTSGGFVVLSQYF
TGTGCCAGCAGCTCGACTAGCGGGGGGTTCGTCGTCCTGTCCCAGTACTTC
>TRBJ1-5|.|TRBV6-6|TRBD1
CASTRQGGQPQHF
TGTGCCAGCACCAGACAGGGTGGACAGCCCCAGCATTTT
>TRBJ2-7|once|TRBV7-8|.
CASSLQGGYEQYF
TGTGCCAGCAGCTTACAGGGGGGCTACGAGCAGTACTTC
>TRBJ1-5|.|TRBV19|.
CASSIQQGNQPQHF
TGTGCCAGTAGTATACAACAGGGCAATCAGCCCCAGCATTTT
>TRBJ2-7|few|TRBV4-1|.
CASSQQTGNFPYEQYF
TGCGCCAGCAGCCAACAGACGGGAAACTTTCCCTACGAGCAGTACTTC
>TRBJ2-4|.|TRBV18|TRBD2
CASSPPGTSGRIQYF
TGTGCCAGCTCACCACCCGGGACTAGCGGGAGAATTCAGTACTTC
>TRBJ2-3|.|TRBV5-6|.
CASTHGGTDTQYF
TGTGCCAGCACCCACGGGGGCACAGATACGCAGTATTTT
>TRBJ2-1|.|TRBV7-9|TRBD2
CASGTSGGPNEQFF
TGTGCCAGCGGGACTAGCGGGGGGCCGAATGAGCAGTTCTTC
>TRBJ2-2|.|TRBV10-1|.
CASRSNYRQKTGELFF
TGCGCCAGCAGAAGTAACTATCGCCAGAAGACCGGGGAGCTGTTTTTT
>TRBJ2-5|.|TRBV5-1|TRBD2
CASSLLAGGPSETQYF
TGCGCCAGCAGCTTGCTAGCGGGAGGGCCCTCAGAGACCCAGTACTTC
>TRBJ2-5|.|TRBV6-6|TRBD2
CASSYKGGETQYF
TGTGCCAGCAGTTACAAGGGAGGGGAGACCCAGTACTTC
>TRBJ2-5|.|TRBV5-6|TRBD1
CASSSSQGEGETQYF
TGTGCCAGCAGCTCCTCCCAGGGGGAAGGAGAGACCCAGTACTTC
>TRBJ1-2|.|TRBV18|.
CASSPGGDYGYTF
TGTGCCAGCTCCCCCGGAGGGGACTATGGCTACACCTTC
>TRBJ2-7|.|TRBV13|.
CASSLPGTQAYEQYF
TGTGCCAGCAGCCTTCCCGGGACACAAGCCTACGAGCAGTACTTC